This T cell receptor beta chain is drawn from a study of blood T cells in healthy people across ages. Background on the study: Template switching recovered approximately one barcoded beta molecule for every two T cells.

This clonotype was observed once. Germline V lookup: CDR1 SQVTM, CDR2 ANQGSEA. The CDR3 has 14 residues. V lost 4 bases, J lost 5 bases, and 15 bases lay in between. The authors ran a second PCR of roughly 6 to 11 cycles using a sample-barcoded 5' primer and a J-beta primer mix. Each TCR beta cDNA got a 12-nucleotide random molecular identifier. TCRdb used MiXCR to reprocess the 5' RACE reads, holding one entry per CDR3 protein. The repertoire has some 1.8 million distinct CDR3 sequences, roughly 43% of them found once; the top ten carry roughly 23%. Each sample provided at least 6 micrograms of extracted total RNA.

Sequencing input: blood. The chain employs TRBV29-1 and TRBJ2-1; perhaps D is TRBD1 or TRBD2 (6 bases each). The source of this sequence is a human donor in good health. DNA of the CDR3: TGCAGCGTTGGATTCCGGGGGCTTGACAATGAGCAGTTCTTC. It encodes CSVGFRGLDNEQFF.